This T cell receptor (beta chain) was sequenced during a study of blood T cell repertoires in COVID-19. Turning to the study itself: Sites in the United States, Italy and Spain provided acute and convalescent COVID-19 samples. T cells, B-cell-depleted T cells, or PBMCs provided the cDNA or gDNA that served as material.

Germline V gene lookup returns CDR1 MNHEY and CDR2 SVGEGT. With V trimmed by 4 bases and J by 5 bases, 6 bases remained unmatched. This CDR3 is built from 15 residues. As handled by the study authors: Reference gene primer amplification in the assay estimated nucleated cell counts. Some clones are missing from TCRdb's copy, which holds only in-frame ones; the method was immunoSEQ multiplex PCR. V and J calls and clone size are as listed in that table; D and trimming were resolved from the DNA. Of 140,000 or so clones listed, about 91% are singletons. The chain combines TRBV6-2 or TRBV6-3 with TRBJ1-4; TRBD1 matches 8 bases. The sample comprised peripheral blood. This clonotype was obtained from a woman aged 50 to 60 with acute or convalescent COVID-19. Written as DNA, the CDR3 is TGTGCCAGCAGTTCGCAGACAGGGGAAAATGAAAAACTGTTTTTT. Amino acids: CASSSQTGENEKLFF.